The clone carrying this TCR beta chain was observed a handful of times. The germline V gene encodes CDR1 LNHDA and CDR2 SQIVND (reference sequence). V was trimmed by 8 bases and J by 7 bases, leaving 18 bases between them. CDR3 size: 14 residues. These data come from a study of molecular identifiers for immune sequencing clone quantification. For naive CD8 T cells, sorting used the CD8+CD4-CCR7+CD45RA+ phenotype. Methods described previously were used for bulk TCR libraries, and listed TCR primers were applied. Using its own MiXCR run on the PCR reads, TCRdb lists one record per CDR3 protein. The sample contains under 600,000 distinct CDR3 sequences, 20% to 25% of which appear only once.

The chain has TRBV19 and TRBJ2-1, with a weak D call TRBD2 (6 bases). This clonotype was sampled from a human donor in good health. Some libraries in this study had Jurkat cell RNA spiked in. The sequenced sample was naive CD8+ T cells from blood, with Jurkat cell RNA spiked in. Documented subset: FACS-sorted CD8+CD4-CCR7+CD45RA+ naive T cells. CDR3 sequence reads: CASASLGTSNEQFF. CDR3 coding DNA: TGTGCCAGTGCCTCCCTAGGGACTTCGAATGAGCAGTTCTTC.